This record looks at one T cell receptor (beta chain) sequence and its context. The method was immunoSEQ multiplex PCR; TCRdb's version includes in-frame clones alone and lacks a portion of them. The data contain a few hundred thousand clones, around 84% of them seen just once; the ten biggest clones take up 3% to 3.5%. These data belong to a study of blood T cell repertoires in COVID-19. Study summary: T cells, B-cell-depleted T cells, or PBMCs provided the cDNA or gDNA that served as material.

Trimming left V 6 bases short and J 8 bases short, with 25 bases between. The CDR3 consists of 15 residues. The germline V gene encodes CDR1 SQVTM and CDR2 ANQGSEA. The sequenced sample was peripheral blood. This sequence was found in a man between 60 and 70 years old with acute or convalescent COVID-19. The chain couples TRBV29-1 to TRBJ1-2, with D unresolved. The CDR3 DNA is TGCAGCGTCCAAAAAAACATGGGAGGTAATGGGGGCTACACCTTC. It specifies CSVQKNMGGNGGYTF.